One TCR beta chain is described in this entry. Per the germline V gene, CDR1 is MDHEN and CDR2 is SYDVKM. The CDR3 is made up of 8 amino acids. The repertoire was sequenced with immunoSEQ multiplex PCR; TCRdb's copy has only in-frame clones and lacks some. The table has around 240,000 clones, about 83% seen once; the top ten hold more than 2%. This specimen comes from a study of blood T cell repertoires in COVID-19. The overall study: The samples span acute and convalescent COVID-19 from the United States, Italy and Spain. T cells, B-cell-depleted T cells, or PBMCs provided the cDNA or gDNA that served as material.

Sequencing was carried out using PBMCs or T cells enriched from blood (not recorded which). This sequence was found in a woman aged 50 to 60 who had recovered from COVID-19. The rearrangement joins TRBV28 to TRBJ2-7; maybe TRBD2 (5 bases). CDR3 in amino acids: CATGEQYF. The CDR3 bases are TGTGCGACGGGGGAGCAGTACTTC.